This T cell receptor beta chain was recovered during a study of human CD8 memory T cell subsets. Whole-study findings and limits: The chains that were sequenced in this study were only T cell receptor beta chains.

UMI-labeled 5' RACE was used, and it produced the TCR beta libraries. TCRdb re-called the 5' RACE reads and gives one entry per CDR3 protein, without DNA. Here the sample table reports approximately 10,000 distinct CDR3 sequences. For this clonotype: Antigen: not known.

The germline gives CDR1 DFQATT, CDR2 SNEGSKA (reference sequence). The CDR3 extends over 13 amino acids. The chain uses TRBV20-1 and TRBJ2-7; TCRdb's D gene call, TRBD2, goes unchecked for lack of DNA. The receptor's source is a human donor in good health. Sequenced material: CD8+ stem-like memory T cells (TSCM and TCM) sorted from PBMCs. Regarding subset: stem-like memory CD8 T cells (TSTEM), CCR7+ PD-1- TIGIT-. CDR3 sequence reads: CSADRPGTYEQYF.